This T cell receptor beta chain is drawn from a study of T cell responses to AZD1222 COVID-19 vaccine. Study-wide points: Spike-specific TCRs gained breadth and depth after people received two AZD1222 doses. There were vaccine-associated CD4 TCRs across spike, dominant at 160-218 and 743-854.

Sequencing used immunoSEQ multiplex PCR; TCRdb keeps in-frame clones, though not all of them. The sample has fewer than 200,000 clones; approximately 90% are singletons. Concerning this clone: What it binds is unknown.

The CDR3 has 16 amino acids. The V and J ends lost 2 bases and 6 bases, in that order; junction bases with no gene match: 4. The V gene's germline CDR1 is SGHRS and CDR2 YFSETQ. The material was peripheral blood, obtained on day 0 of MenACWY control vaccination. This receptor was taken from an adult in good health. The V gene is TRBV5-1, the J gene TRBJ2-2; 13 bases map to TRBD2. The CDR3 coding sequence is TGCGCCAGCAGCTTAGGACTAGCGGGAGAGGCCGGGGAGCTGTTTTTT. Translated: CASSLGLAGEAGELFF.